Below are 28 T cell receptor beta chains sequenced from a single sample in a study of blood T cells in healthy people across ages. The use of a sample-barcoded 5' primer and a J-beta primer mix characterized a second PCR of roughly 6 to 11 cycles. TCRdb reanalysed the 5' RACE reads using MiXCR and keeps one entry per CDR3 protein. The table has about 800,000 distinct CDR3 sequences, roughly 25% seen once. Another study also made use of these data, one on T cells of mothers and their children.

The specimen was blood. The receptors were sampled from a boy younger than 18 in good health.

The DNA for the CDR3 is TGTGCCAGCAGACCCATCAGGGGGGTAAACACAGATACGCAGTATTTT. As protein: CASRPIRGVNTDTQYF. This chain links TRBV11-2 with TRBJ2-3; the D gene is possibly TRBD1 (7 bases). CDR3 length: 16 residues. Germline values: CDR1 SGHAT, CDR2 FQNNGV. Trimming stripped 6 bases from V and 2 bases from J, with 18 bases between.

A word on this clonotype: An end of the junction does not agree with germline; a read error may underlie this. V gene TRBV5-1 combines with J gene TRBJ1-2; D gene unclear. The CDR3 sequence is 14 residues long. The germline CDR1 and CDR2 sequences are SGHRS and YFSETQ. The CDR3 nucleotides read TGCGTCAGCAGAAGAGCCGAGGAGGCCTATGGCTACACCTTC. Its protein product is CVSRRAEEAYGYTF.

This clonotype showed up just once. The rearrangement uses TRBV5-1 and TRBJ2-5; D could derive from TRBD1 or TRBD2 (5 bases each). With 4 bases removed from V and 2 bases from J, the gap between germline ends came to 15 bases. The CDR3 has 15 amino acids. CDR1 is SGHRS, CDR2 YFSETQ, per germline. CDR3 DNA: TGCGCCAGCAGCACGGGACGTCAAATACAAGAGACCCAGTACTTC. Its protein is CASSTGRQIQETQYF. The variable domain in full, with the rest retrieved from reference TRBV5-1 and TRBJ2-5, is KAGVTQTPRYLIKTRGQQVTLSCSPISGHRSVSWYQQTPGQGLQFLFEYFSETQRNKGNFPGRFSGRQFSNSRSEMNVSTLELGDSALYLCASSTGRQIQETQYFGPGTRLLVL.

A few counts support this clonotype. The chain employs TRBV4-1 and TRBJ2-5, with D possibly matching TRBD2 (5 bases). This CDR3 region has 14 residues. Germline lookup yields CDR1 MGHRA and CDR2 YSYEKL. The ends were cut back, 5 bases at V and 0 bases at J, with 10 bases in the middle. CDR3 sequence: CASSSGTNQETQYF. The CDR3, as DNA: TGCGCCAGCAGCAGCGGAACAAACCAAGAGACCCAGTACTTC.

For this clonotype: A read error may produce the germline difference seen at one junction end. The J gene is TRBJ2-3, the V gene TRBV12-3 or TRBV12-4, with D unresolved. CDR3 length: 12 residues. CDR3 amino acids: CASSVSTDTEYF. In DNA, the CDR3 is TGTGCCAGCAGTGTTAGTACAGATACGGAGTATTTT.

This clonotype was detected only a few times. The chain employs TRBV29-1 and TRBJ2-3; 8 nucleotides line up with TRBD2. Unmatched junction bases numbered 6, after V lost 2 bases and J lost 5 bases. The CDR3 is 14 amino acids. Germline values: CDR1 SQVTM, CDR2 ANQGSEA. CDR3 sequence: CSVETLAGLDTQYF. The DNA of the CDR3 is TGCAGCGTTGAAACCCTAGCGGGCTTAGATACGCAGTATTTT.

The chain's CDR3 is CASSFRDSARDTQYF. The CDR3 nucleotides read TGTGCCAGCAGCTTTAGAGATAGTGCTCGGGATACGCAGTATTTT. The chain recombines TRBV5-6 with TRBJ2-3; D gene uncertain. Germline V gene data show CDR1 as SGHDT and CDR2 as YYEEEE. CDR3 size: 15 residues. V lost 2 bases to trimming and J lost 6 bases, with 16 bases between them.

The chain has TRBV20-1 and TRBJ1-5, with D hard to call. The CDR3 length is 14 residues. V was pared by 0 bases and J by 4 bases, with 10 bases between. The V gene's germline CDR1 is DFQATT and CDR2 SNEGSKA (reference sequence). The CDR3 sequence: CSARDNLSNQPQHF. CDR3 in DNA: TGCAGTGCTAGAGATAACCTGAGTAATCAGCCCCAGCATTTT.

This chain connects TRBV28 to TRBJ2-4; 10 nucleotides align to TRBD2. V was clipped by 6 bases and J by 11 bases; unmatched bases: 13. The CDR3 covers 15 residues. The germline CDR1 and CDR2 sequences are MDHEN and SYDVKM. The CDR3 spells CASRPVGLAGELQYF. In nucleotides, the CDR3 is TGTGCCAGCAGACCCGTGGGCCTAGCGGGAGAACTTCAGTACTTC.

The V gene is TRBV4-3, the J gene TRBJ2-3, with 9 bases aligning to TRBD1. Trimming removed 2 bases from V and 4 bases from J; junction bases left unmatched: 7. The CDR3 totals 16 residues. Germline CDR1 reads LGHNA; CDR2 reads YSLEER. The CDR3 reads CASSQRNRGPPDTQYF. In nucleotides, the CDR3 is TGCGCCAGCAGCCAAAGAAACAGGGGGCCCCCAGATACGCAGTATTTT.

The chain joins TRBV7-2 to TRBJ1-6; the match to TRBD1 covers 7 bases. Germline values: CDR1 SGHTA, CDR2 FQGNSA. V shed 4 bases, J shed 9 bases, and the junction held 9 bases outside the gene matches. The CDR3 spans 15 residues. As DNA, the CDR3 is TGTGCCAGCAGCTCCAGACAGGGCATGGGTTCACCCCTCCACTTT. This encodes CASSSRQGMGSPLHF.

The chain uses TRBV15 and TRBJ2-1, with D perhaps matching TRBD1 or TRBD2 (6 bases each). The CDR3 is 20 amino acids. CDR1 is LNHNV and CDR2 is YYDKDF in the germline V gene (reference sequence). Trimming removed 3 bases from V and 2 bases from J, with 26 bases in between. For the CDR3, the DNA is TGTGCCACCAGCAGGGGCGGCGGGACACCCGGGCAGGGCACCTACAATGAGCAGTTCTTC. This sequence encodes CATSRGGGTPGQGTYNEQFF. Looking up the rest from reference TRBV15 and TRBJ2-1 gives the full variable domain: DAMVIQNPRYQVTQFGKPVTLSCSQTLNHNVMYWYQQKSSQAPKLLFHYYDKDFNNEADTPDNFQSRRPNTSFCFLDIRSPGLGDTAMYLCATSRGGGTPGQGTYNEQFFGPGTRLTVL.

V usage is TRBV25-1 and J usage is TRBJ1-1; no firm D call. The germline V gene has CDR1 MGHDK and CDR2 SYGVNS. Trimming pared 2 bases from V and 7 bases from J, leaving 5 bases between. This CDR3 spans 11 amino acids. Here the CDR3 DNA reads TGTGCCAGCAGTGAAAGCTATGAAGCTTTCTTT. Amino acids: CASSESYEAFF.

This clonotype was counted between two and nine times. The rearrangement links TRBV9 to TRBJ2-2, with D perhaps matching TRBD1 or TRBD2 (6 bases each). V lost 2 bases, J lost 6 bases, and 8 bases lay in between. This CDR3 has 13 residues. CDR1 and CDR2 (germline): SGDLS, YYNGEE. The CDR3 DNA reads as TGTGCCAGCAGCGTGAGGGGGGCCGGGGAGCTGTTTTTT. Its translation: CASSVRGAGELFF.

The chain is built from TRBV13 and TRBJ2-7, with D possibly being TRBD2 (7 bases). This CDR3 contains 16 residues. Germline CDR1 reads PRHDT; CDR2 reads FYEKMQ (reference sequence). V was shortened by 0 bases and J by 4 bases, with 16 bases between the two germline ends. Here the CDR3 DNA reads TGTGCCAGCAGCTTAGGCCGGGGGGCCGAGCAGTACGAGCAGTACTTC. Residues: CASSLGRGAEQYEQYF.

This clonotype was counted only a few times. This chain uses TRBV28 with TRBJ2-7; D ambiguous. The CDR3 spans 15 residues. Trimming left V 5 bases short and J 2 bases short, with 16 bases between. CDR1 is MDHEN, CDR2 SYDVKM, per germline. The CDR3 here is CASSPPREKPYEQYF. The CDR3 bases are TGTGCCAGCAGTCCACCTCGAGAAAAACCCTACGAGCAGTACTTC.

In this sample, this clonotype turned up a few times. The chain couples TRBV25-1 to TRBJ2-3; 7 bases agree with TRBD1. The trim removed 9 bases at V and 2 bases at J, leaving 14 bases unmatched. This CDR3 spans 16 amino acids. CDR1 is MGHDK, CDR2 SYGVNS, per germline. The CDR3 nucleotides are TGTGCCAGTACGAACTCACGACAGGGAGTCACAGATACGCAGTATTTT. Translated: CASTNSRQGVTDTQYF.

The gene calls are TRBV3-1 and TRBJ2-1; TRBD2 matches 11 bases. The CDR3 is made up of 17 amino acids. Germline V gene lookup returns CDR1 LGHDT and CDR2 YNNKEL (reference sequence). J gave up 5 bases and V 1 base, and 7 bases lay outside the gene matches. The CDR3 region has the DNA TGTGCCAGCAGCCAAGTACAACTAGCGGGAGCTAACAATGAGCAGTTCTTC. Protein product: CASSQVQLAGANNEQFF.

The gene calls are TRBV29-1 and TRBJ1-2; a possible D gene is TRBD1 (5 bases). Looked up from germline, CDR1 is SQVTM and CDR2 is ANQGSEA. Deletions cut 6 bases from V and 6 bases from J, with 17 bases between. CDR3 length: 13 amino acids. CDR3 sequence (DNA): TGCAGCGTCGAACTTCGGGGGGTTGATGGCTACACCTTC. As protein: CSVELRGVDGYTF.

This clonotype was seen more than once but under ten times. The V gene is TRBV6-5, the J gene TRBJ2-1, with unresolved D. The CDR3 length is 11 residues. V was shortened by 6 bases and J by 6 bases, with 6 bases between the two germline ends. Germline V gene data show CDR1 as MNHEY and CDR2 as SVGAGI. In nucleotides, the CDR3 is TGTGCCAGCAGGACCGTCAATGAGCAGTTCTTC. Encoded protein: CASRTVNEQFF.

V gene TRBV7-2 combines with J gene TRBJ2-3; D gene unclear. This CDR3 is built from 11 residues. The V and J ends lost 10 bases and 5 bases respectively, with 10 bases between them. The germline gives CDR1 SGHTA, CDR2 FQGNSA. CDR3 DNA: TGTGCCACCAAGAATTTAGATACGCAGTATTTT. This sequence encodes CATKNLDTQYF.

This chain links TRBV12-3 or TRBV12-4 with TRBJ2-3; perhaps TRBD2 as D (5 bases). The CDR3 totals 14 residues. V lost 7 bases and J lost 2, with 13 bases in between. The CDR3 coding sequence is TGTGCCAGCACCTTGCCGGGGATCACAGATACGCAGTATTTT. Its protein is CASTLPGITDTQYF.

This clonotype came up a few times. The genes are TRBV29-1 and TRBJ1-6, with D hard to call. The CDR3 contains 12 residues. Trimming removed 7 bases at V and 5 bases at J, with 9 bases between. Germline loops: CDR1 SQVTM, CDR2 ANQGSEA. The CDR3 spells CSARENNSPLHF. The CDR3 DNA sequence: TGCAGCGCTAGGGAGAATAATTCACCCCTCCACTTT.

This clonotype has just a few counts. CDR3 sequence reads: CASSYSVRSSYEQYF. The CDR3 DNA sequence: TGTGCCAGCAGTTACTCAGTTAGGAGTTCCTACGAGCAGTACTTC. The rearrangement links TRBV6-5 to TRBJ2-7; D uncertain. This CDR3 region has 15 residues. Germline V gene data show CDR1 as MNHEY and CDR2 as SVGAGI. V lost 0 bases, J lost 1 base, and 10 bases lay in between.

This clonotype was recorded a few times. The chain joins TRBV7-9 to TRBJ2-5, with D perhaps TRBD1 (6 bases). V lost 3 bases, J lost 3 bases, and 17 bases lay in between. The CDR3 totals 16 residues. Germline V gene data show CDR1 as SEHNR and CDR2 as FQNEAQ (reference sequence). This CDR3 reads CASSFTPAGVEETQYF. Written as DNA, the CDR3 is TGTGCCAGCAGCTTCACCCCCGCAGGGGTAGAAGAGACCCAGTACTTC. The full variable domain, its missing parts supplied by reference TRBV7-9 and TRBJ2-5, is DTGVSQNPRHKITKRGQNVTFRCDPISEHNRLYWYRQTLGQGPEFLTYFQNEAQLEKSRLLSDRFSAERPKGSFSTLEIQRTEQGDSAMYLCASSFTPAGVEETQYFGPGTRLLVL.

This clonotype has only a few counts. The rearrangement uses TRBV21-1 and TRBJ2-5; TRBD2, as called in the table, went unchecked against the DNA. TRBV21-1 is flagged as a pseudogene. CDR3 size: 16 residues. CDR3 DNA sequence: TGTGCCAGCAGCAAAAAGGAGCCAGGAGGTCAAAAGACCCAGTACTTC. It codes for CASSKKEPGGQKTQYF.

This clonotype was seen only a few times. V usage is TRBV2 and J usage is TRBJ2-7; 12 bases are a match to TRBD2. Per germline, CDR1 SNHLY and CDR2 FYNNEI. The CDR3 spans 15 residues. V shed 6 bases, J shed 3 bases, and the junction held 6 bases outside the gene matches. The CDR3 nucleotides are TGTGCCAGCAGGAATCGACTAGCGGGAGTCTACGAGCAGTACTTC. Protein product: CASRNRLAGVYEQYF.

V usage is TRBV20-1 and J usage is TRBJ1-2; the D is unclear. Between the trimmed V and J ends, which lost 0 bases and 4 bases, there was a span of 15 bases. The CDR3 contains 15 residues. Germline-derived CDR1 and CDR2 are DFQATT and SNEGSKA (reference sequence). The CDR3 DNA reads TGCAGTGCTAGAGATCCCTCGGGGTTTGGCTATGGCTACACCTTC. Its protein is CSARDPSGFGYGYTF.